This T cell receptor beta chain stems from a study of T-cell reconstitution after alpha-beta-depleted transplantation in children. Findings and caveats of the study: T-cell numbers and diversity one year post-transplant derived largely from freshly generated T cells. At around two months after transplant, the alpha-beta T cells were reportedly derived from several hundred expanded clones that came from non-depleted graft cells. From surviving recipient T cells and thymic progenitors came the high day-60 TCRbeta diversity observed in some patients.

This clonotype was seen repeatedly, ten times or more. Its antigen is not identified. Unique molecular identifiers were used in preparing the TCRbeta library. MiXCR, run by TCRdb on the PCR reads, gives a single entry per CDR3 protein. Among some 76,000 distinct CDR3 sequences listed, roughly a tenth were seen once. Germline loops: CDR1 SGHRS, CDR2 YFSETQ. V trimming: 7 bases; J trimming: 1 base; junction bases outside the gene matches: 5. The CDR3 consists of 13 residues. The chain is built from TRBV5-1 and TRBJ2-7, with 7 positions matching TRBD1. The TCR sequence derives from a boy between 10 and 17 years old with acute myeloid leukemia, due to receive a stem cell transplant. The sequenced sample was PBMCs, obtained before TCRalphabeta/CD19-depleted stem cell transplant. CDR3 sequence (DNA): TGCGCCAGCTCCAAGGGGGCGTCCTACGAGCAGTACTTC. Residues: CASSKGASYEQYF.